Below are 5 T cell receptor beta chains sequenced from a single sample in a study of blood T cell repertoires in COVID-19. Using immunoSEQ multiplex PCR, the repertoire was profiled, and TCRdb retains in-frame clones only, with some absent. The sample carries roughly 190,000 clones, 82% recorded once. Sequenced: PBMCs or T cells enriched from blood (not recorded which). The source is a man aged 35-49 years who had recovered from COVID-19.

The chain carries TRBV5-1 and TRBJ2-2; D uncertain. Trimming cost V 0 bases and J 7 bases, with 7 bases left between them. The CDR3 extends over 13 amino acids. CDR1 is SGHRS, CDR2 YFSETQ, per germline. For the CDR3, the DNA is TGCGCCAGCAGCTTGGAGCTAAGCGGGGAGCTGTTTTTT. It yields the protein CASSLELSGELFF.

The CDR3 nucleotides read TGTGCAAGCCTCGAACAGGGGGGCACTGAAGCTTTCTTT. Translated: CASLEQGGTEAFF. This chain joins TRBV21-1 and TRBJ1-1; the D call of TRBD1 is as the table states it, not checked on the DNA. TRBV21-1 is shown as a pseudogene. There are 13 residues in the CDR3.

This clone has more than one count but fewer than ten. CDR3 protein: CASSHERSAGNTIYF. The CDR3 nucleotides are TGTGCCAGCAGCCATGAGAGATCTGCTGGAAACACCATATATTTT. The chain carries TRBV13 and TRBJ1-3; no definite D call. Per the germline V gene, CDR1 is PRHDT and CDR2 is FYEKMQ (reference sequence). The CDR3 loop spans 15 amino acids. V lost 5 bases and J 2 bases, leaving 13 bases between the germline ends.

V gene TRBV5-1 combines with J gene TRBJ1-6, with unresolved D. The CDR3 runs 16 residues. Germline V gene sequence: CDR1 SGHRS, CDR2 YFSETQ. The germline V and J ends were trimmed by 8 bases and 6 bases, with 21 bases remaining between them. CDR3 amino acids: CASADPDRGGNSPLHF. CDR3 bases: TGCGCCAGTGCCGACCCGGACCGAGGAGGTAATTCACCCCTCCACTTT.

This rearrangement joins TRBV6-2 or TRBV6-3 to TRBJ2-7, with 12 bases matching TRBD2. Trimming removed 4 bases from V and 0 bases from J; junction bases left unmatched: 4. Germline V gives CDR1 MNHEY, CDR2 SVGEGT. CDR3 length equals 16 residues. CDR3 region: CASSSWTSGNSYEQYF. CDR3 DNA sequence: TGTGCCAGCAGTTCTTGGACTAGCGGGAACTCCTACGAGCAGTACTTC.